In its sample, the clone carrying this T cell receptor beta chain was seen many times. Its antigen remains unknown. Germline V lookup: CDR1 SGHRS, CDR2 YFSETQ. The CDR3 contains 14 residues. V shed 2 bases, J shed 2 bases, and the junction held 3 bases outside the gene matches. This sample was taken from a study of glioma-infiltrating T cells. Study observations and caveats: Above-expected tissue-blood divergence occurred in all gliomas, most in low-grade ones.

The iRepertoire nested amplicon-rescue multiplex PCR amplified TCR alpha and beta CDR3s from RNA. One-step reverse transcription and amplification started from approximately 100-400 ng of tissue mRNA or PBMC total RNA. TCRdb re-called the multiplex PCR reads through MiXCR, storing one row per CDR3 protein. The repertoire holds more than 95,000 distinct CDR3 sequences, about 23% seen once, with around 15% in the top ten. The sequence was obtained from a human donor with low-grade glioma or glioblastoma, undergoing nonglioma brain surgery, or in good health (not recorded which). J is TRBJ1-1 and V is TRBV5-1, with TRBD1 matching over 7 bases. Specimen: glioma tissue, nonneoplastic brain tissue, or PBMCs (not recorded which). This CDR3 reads CASSFTGANTEAFF. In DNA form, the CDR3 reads TGCGCCAGCAGCTTCACAGGGGCTAACACTGAAGCTTTCTTT.